The sequence of this T cell receptor beta chain was determined in a study of T cell repertoires in cytomegalovirus infection. Study context: Matching HLA type, along with CMV infection, was indicated by public TCR beta signatures.

Notes on the study in general: There were carriers of CMV plus the relevant HLA, and cumulative public TCR beta family frequency identified them. Ex vivo responses were dominated by HLA-C-restricted CMV-specific TCR beta clonotypes.

Each CDR3 protein gets one entry after TCRdb re-called the reads with MiXCR. The table has approximately 110,000 distinct CDR3 sequences, under 35% seen once. Points on this clonotype: What it recognizes is unknown.

Germline loops: CDR1 SGHVS, CDR2 FNYEAQ. The V and J ends lost 2 bases and 16 bases respectively, with 21 bases between them. CDR3 size: 14 residues. This TCR came from a human donor in good health (CMV status not recorded). Some clones in this sample may be carry-over from other donors' samples. This specimen was CD8+ T cells from cultured PBMCs, taken from culture after CMV antigen stimulation. V and J are TRBV7-6 and TRBJ2-1, with no clear D. The CDR3 sequence is CASSLPPGPKVLFF. The CDR3 nucleotides read TGTGCCAGCAGCTTACCACCGGGCCCTAAGGTGCTATTCTTC.